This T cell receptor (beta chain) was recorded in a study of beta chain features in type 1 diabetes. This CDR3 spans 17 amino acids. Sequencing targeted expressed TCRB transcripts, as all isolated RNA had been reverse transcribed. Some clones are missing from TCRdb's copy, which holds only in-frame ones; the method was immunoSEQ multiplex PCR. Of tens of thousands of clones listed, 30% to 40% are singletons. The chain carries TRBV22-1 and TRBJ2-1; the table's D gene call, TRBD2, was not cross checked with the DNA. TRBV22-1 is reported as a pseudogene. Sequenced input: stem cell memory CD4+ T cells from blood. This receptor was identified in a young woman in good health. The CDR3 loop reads CPGSAELAVSSYNEQFF. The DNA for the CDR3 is TGTCCTGGGAGCGCAGAACTAGCGGTTAGCTCCTACAATGAGCAGTTCTTC.